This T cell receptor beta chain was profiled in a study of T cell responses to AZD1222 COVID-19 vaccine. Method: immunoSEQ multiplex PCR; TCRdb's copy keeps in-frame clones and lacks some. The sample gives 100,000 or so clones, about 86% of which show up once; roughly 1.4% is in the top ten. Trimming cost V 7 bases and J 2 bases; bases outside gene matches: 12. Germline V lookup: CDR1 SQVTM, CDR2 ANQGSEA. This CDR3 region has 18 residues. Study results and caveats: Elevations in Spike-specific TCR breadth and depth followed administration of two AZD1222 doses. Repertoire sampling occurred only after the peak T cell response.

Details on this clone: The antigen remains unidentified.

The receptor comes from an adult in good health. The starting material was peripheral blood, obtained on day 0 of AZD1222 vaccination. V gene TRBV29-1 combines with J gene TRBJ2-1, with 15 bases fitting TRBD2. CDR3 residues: CSGRGLAGGPLTYNEQFF. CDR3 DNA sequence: TGCAGCGGCCGCGGACTAGCGGGAGGGCCATTGACCTACAATGAGCAGTTCTTC.